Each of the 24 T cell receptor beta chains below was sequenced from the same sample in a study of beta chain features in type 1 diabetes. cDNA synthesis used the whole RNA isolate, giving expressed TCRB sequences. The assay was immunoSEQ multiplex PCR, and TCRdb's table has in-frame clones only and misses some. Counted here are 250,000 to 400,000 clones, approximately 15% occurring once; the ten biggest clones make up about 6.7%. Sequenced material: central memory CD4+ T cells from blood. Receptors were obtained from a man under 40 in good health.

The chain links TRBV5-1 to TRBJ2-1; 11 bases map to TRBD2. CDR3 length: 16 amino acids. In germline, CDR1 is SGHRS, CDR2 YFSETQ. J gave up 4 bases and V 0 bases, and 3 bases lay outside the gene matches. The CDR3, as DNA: TGCGCCAGCAGCTTGGAAACTAGCGGGGGATACAATGAGCAGTTCTTC. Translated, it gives CASSLETSGGYNEQFF.

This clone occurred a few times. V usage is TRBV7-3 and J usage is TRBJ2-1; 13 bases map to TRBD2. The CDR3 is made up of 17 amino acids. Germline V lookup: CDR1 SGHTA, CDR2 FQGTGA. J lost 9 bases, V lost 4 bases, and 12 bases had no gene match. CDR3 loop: CASSSASRLAGGGEQFF. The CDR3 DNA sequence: TGTGCCAGCAGCTCCGCGTCCAGACTAGCGGGAGGCGGTGAGCAGTTCTTC. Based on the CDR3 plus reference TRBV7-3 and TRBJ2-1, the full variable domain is GAGVSQTPSNKVTEKGKYVELRCDPISGHTALYWYRQSLGQGPEFLIYFQGTGAADDSGLPNDRFFAVRPEGSVSTLKIQRTERGDSAVYLCASSSASRLAGGGEQFFGPGTRLTVL.

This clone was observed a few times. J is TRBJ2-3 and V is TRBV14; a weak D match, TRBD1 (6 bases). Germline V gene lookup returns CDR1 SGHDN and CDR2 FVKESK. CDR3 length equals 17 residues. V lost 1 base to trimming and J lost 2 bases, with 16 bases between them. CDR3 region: CASSQVSWGLNTDTQYF. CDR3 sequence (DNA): TGTGCCAGCAGCCAAGTGTCATGGGGGCTCAACACAGATACGCAGTATTTT.

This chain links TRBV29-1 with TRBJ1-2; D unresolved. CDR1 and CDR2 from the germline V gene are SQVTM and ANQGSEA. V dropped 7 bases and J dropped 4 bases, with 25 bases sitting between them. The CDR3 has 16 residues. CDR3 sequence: CSDLTQAFTELYGYTF. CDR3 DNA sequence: TGCAGCGATCTTACCCAGGCGTTTACTGAACTCTATGGCTACACCTTC.

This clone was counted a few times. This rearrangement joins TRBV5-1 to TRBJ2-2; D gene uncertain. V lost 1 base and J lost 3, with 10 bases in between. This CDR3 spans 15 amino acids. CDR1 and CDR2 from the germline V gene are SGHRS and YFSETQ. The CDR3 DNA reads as TGCGCCAGCAGCTTGATATCTGGAGACACCGGGGAGCTGTTTTTT. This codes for CASSLISGDTGELFF.

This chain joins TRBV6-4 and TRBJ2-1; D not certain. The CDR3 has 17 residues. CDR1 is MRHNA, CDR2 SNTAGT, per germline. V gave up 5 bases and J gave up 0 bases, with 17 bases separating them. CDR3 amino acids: CASSLKRSARSYNEQFF. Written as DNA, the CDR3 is TGTGCCAGCAGTTTGAAGAGGTCCGCCCGCTCCTACAATGAGCAGTTCTTC.

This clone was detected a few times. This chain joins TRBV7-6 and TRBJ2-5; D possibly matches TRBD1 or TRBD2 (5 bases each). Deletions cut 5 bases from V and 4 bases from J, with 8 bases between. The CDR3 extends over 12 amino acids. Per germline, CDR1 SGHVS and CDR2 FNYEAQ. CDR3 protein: CASSQRGETQYF. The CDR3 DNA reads TGTGCCAGCAGCCAGAGGGGAGAGACCCAGTACTTC.

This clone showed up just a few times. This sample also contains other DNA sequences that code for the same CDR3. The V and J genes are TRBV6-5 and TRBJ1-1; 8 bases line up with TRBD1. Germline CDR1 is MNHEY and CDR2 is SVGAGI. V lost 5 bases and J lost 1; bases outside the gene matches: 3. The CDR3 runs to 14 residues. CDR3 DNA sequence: TGTGCCAGCAGTCGCGACAGGGGGAACACTGAAGCTTTCTTT. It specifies CASSRDRGNTEAFF.

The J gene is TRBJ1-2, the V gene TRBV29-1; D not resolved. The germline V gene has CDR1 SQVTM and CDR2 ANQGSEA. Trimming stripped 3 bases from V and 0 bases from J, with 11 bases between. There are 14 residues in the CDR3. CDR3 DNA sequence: TGCAGCGTTGAGAGAGACACCTCTAACTATGGCTACACCTTC. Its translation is CSVERDTSNYGYTF.

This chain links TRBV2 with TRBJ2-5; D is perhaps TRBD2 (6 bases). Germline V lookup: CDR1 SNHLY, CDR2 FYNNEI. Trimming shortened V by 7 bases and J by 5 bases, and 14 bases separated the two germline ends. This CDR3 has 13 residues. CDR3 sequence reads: CASTQNGGETQYF. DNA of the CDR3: TGTGCCAGCACCCAAAATGGGGGGGAGACCCAGTACTTC.

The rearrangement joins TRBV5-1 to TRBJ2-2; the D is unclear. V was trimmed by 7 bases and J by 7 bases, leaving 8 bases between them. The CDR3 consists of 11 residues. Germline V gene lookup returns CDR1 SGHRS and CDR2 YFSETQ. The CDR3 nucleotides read TGCGCCAGCTCACGGAGCGGGGAGCTGTTTTTT. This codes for CASSRSGELFF.

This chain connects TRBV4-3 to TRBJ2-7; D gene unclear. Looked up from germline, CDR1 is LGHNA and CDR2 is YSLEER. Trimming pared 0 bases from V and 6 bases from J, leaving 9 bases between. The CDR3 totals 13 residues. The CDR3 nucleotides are TGCGCCAGCAGCCAAGAGCGCAGCAGCGAGCAGTACGTC. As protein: CASSQERSSEQYV.

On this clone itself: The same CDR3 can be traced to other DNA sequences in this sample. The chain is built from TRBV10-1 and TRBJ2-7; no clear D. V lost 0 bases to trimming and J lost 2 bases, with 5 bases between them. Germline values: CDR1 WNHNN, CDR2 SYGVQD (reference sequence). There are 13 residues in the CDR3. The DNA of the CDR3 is TGCGCCAGCAGTGAGTCGGGTGCCTACGAGCAGTACTTC. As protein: CASSESGAYEQYF.

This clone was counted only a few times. The CDR3 region has the DNA TGTGCCAGCAGCATCACTAGAGGAGAGACCCAGTACTTC. It yields the protein CASSITRGETQYF. This rearrangement joins TRBV7-8 to TRBJ2-5; perhaps TRBD2 as D (5 bases). Per germline, CDR1 SGHVS and CDR2 FQNEAQ. V was clipped by 5 bases and J by 4 bases, with 11 bases between them. CDR3 length: 13 residues.

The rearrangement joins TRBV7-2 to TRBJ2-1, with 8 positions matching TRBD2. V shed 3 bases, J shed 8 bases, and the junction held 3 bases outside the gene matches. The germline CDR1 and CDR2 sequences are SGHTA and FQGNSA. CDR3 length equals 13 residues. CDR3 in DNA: TGTGCCAGCAGCTTCGGGGGGGACTATGAGCAGTTCTTC. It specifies CASSFGGDYEQFF.

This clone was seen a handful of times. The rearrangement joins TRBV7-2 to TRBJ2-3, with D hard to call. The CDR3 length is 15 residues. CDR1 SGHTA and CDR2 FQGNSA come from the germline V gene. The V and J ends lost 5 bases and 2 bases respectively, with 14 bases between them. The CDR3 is CASSLGPQLTDTQYF. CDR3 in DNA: TGTGCCAGCAGCCTCGGGCCCCAGCTCACAGATACGCAGTATTTT.

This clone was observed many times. CDR3 region: CASSEIVTQYF. For the CDR3, the DNA is TGTGCCAGCAGTGAGATAGTTACGCAGTATTTT. The chain joins TRBV6-1 to TRBJ2-3; D ambiguous. The CDR3 extends over 11 amino acids. V gave up 3 bases and J gave up 8 bases, with 6 bases separating them. CDR1 is MNHNS, CDR2 SASEGT, per germline.

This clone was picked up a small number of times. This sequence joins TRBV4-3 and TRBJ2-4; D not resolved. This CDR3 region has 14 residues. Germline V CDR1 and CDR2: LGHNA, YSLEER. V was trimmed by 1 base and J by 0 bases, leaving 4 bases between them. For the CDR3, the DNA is TGCGCCAGCAGCCAAGCAGTAGCCAAAAACATTCAGTACTTC. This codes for CASSQAVAKNIQYF.

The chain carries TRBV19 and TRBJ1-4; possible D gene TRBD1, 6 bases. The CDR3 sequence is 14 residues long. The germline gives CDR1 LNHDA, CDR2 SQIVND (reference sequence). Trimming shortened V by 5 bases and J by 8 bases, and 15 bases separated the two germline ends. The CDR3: CASSYGGTGEKLFF. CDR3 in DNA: TGTGCCAGTAGTTATGGAGGTACAGGGGAAAAACTGTTTTTT.

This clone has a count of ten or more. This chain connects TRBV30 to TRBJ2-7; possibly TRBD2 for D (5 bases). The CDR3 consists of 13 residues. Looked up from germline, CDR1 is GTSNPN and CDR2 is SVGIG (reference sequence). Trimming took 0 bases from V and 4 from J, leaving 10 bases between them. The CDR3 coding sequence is TGTGCCTGGAGTGTACGTGGGAGTTACGAGCAGTACGTC. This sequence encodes CAWSVRGSYEQYV.

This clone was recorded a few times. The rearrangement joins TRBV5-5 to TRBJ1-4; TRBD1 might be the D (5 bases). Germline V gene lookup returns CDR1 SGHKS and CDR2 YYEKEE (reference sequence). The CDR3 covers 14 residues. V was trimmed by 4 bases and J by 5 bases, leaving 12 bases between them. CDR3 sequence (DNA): TGTGCCAGCAGCCCCGGGACGGGGAATGAAAAACTGTTTTTT. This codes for CASSPGTGNEKLFF.

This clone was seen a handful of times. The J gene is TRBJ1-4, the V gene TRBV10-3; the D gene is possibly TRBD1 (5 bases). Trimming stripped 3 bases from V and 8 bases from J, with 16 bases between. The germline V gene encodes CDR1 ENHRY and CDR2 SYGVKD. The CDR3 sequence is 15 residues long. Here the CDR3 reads CAISDAGAIGEKLFF. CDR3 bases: TGTGCCATCAGTGATGCCGGGGCGATCGGGGAAAAACTGTTTTTT.

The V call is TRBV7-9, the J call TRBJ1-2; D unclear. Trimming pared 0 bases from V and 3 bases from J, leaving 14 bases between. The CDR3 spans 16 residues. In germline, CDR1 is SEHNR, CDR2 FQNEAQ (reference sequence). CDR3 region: CASSLALQLGDYGYTF. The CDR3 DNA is TGTGCCAGCAGCTTAGCTCTACAGCTCGGGGACTATGGCTACACCTTC.

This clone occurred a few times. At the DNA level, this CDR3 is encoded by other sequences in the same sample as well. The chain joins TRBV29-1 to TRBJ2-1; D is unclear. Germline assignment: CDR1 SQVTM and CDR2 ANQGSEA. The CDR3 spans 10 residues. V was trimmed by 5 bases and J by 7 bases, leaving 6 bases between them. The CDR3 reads CSVFENEQFF. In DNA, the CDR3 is TGCAGCGTTTTTGAAAATGAGCAGTTCTTC.